Below are 26 T cell receptor beta chains sequenced from a single sample in a study of Ad26.COV2.S vaccination and SARS-CoV-2 variants. Assay used: immunoSEQ multiplex PCR; TCRdb lists only in-frame clones, some missing. This sample has about 370,000 clones, with approximately 90% found just once. Treatment of the sample: roughly 18 received Ad26.COV2.S at low or high dose, single or two shots; several received placebo; per-sample allocation not given. Material that was analyzed had been drawn on day 63 after the first vaccine or placebo injection. The specimen comprised peripheral blood, sampled in a trial of Ad26.COV2.S vaccine versus placebo. These receptors were taken from a person between 18 and 60 years old who received the Ad26.COV2.S COVID-19 vaccine or a placebo.

The gene calls are TRBV3-1 (or the pseudogene TRBV3-2) and TRBJ2-1; no definite D call. V was shortened by 2 bases and J by 2 bases, with 7 bases between the two germline ends. The germline CDR1 and CDR2 sequences are LGHDT and YNNKEL (reference sequence). The CDR3 runs to 14 residues. CDR3 sequence (DNA): TGTGCCAGCAGCCAACAGGACCCCTACAATGAGCAGTTCTTC. Translation: CASSQQDPYNEQFF.

The chain carries TRBV7-9 and TRBJ2-7; a weak D match, TRBD1 (5 bases). This CDR3 has 15 residues. The V gene lost 5 bases and the J gene lost 6 bases, with 20 bases spanning the gap. In germline, CDR1 is SEHNR, CDR2 FQNEAQ (reference sequence). CDR3 in DNA: TGTGCCAGCAGCACTTTTAGGGGCCGTCAGGTCGAGCAGTACTTC. Translating gives CASSTFRGRQVEQYF.

This rearrangement joins TRBV11-2 to TRBJ2-1; 9 nucleotides match TRBD2. The CDR3 covers 19 residues. V gave up 1 base and J gave up 7 bases; unmatched junction bases: 17. From germline, CDR1 is SGHAT and CDR2 FQNNGV. The CDR3 spells CASSLAFRVAGGPPNEQFF. CDR3 sequence (DNA): TGTGCCAGCAGCTTAGCCTTCCGGGTGGCGGGGGGGCCGCCTAATGAGCAGTTCTTC.

The chain couples TRBV9 to TRBJ1-5; no definite D call. Trimming stripped 0 bases from V and 1 base from J, with 5 bases between. Germline assignment: CDR1 SGDLS and CDR2 YYNGEE. The CDR3 covers 14 residues. CDR3 nucleotides: TGTGCCAGCAGCGTAGGTCTCAGCAATCAGCCCCAGCATTTT. Encoded protein: CASSVGLSNQPQHF.

The V gene is TRBV6-5, the J gene TRBJ2-7; tentatively, D is TRBD1 (7 bases). This CDR3 is 14 amino acids long. Germline V gives CDR1 MNHEY, CDR2 SVGAGI. V was shortened by 5 bases and J by 3 bases, with 14 bases between the two germline ends. CDR3 region: CASSRTGEVYEQYF. In nucleotides, the CDR3 is TGTGCCAGCAGTAGAACAGGGGAGGTCTACGAGCAGTACTTC.

This rearrangement joins TRBV7-9 to TRBJ1-2; D is undetermined. Trimming took 0 bases from V and 8 from J, leaving 4 bases between them. CDR3 length equals 11 residues. Germline-derived CDR1 and CDR2 are SEHNR and FQNEAQ (reference sequence). The CDR3 bases are TGTGCCAGCAGCTTAGCTGGGGGCTACACCTTC. Its protein product is CASSLAGGYTF.

The chain is built from TRBV28 and TRBJ1-4, with D perhaps TRBD1 (5 bases). The V and J ends lost 6 bases and 1 base respectively, with 21 bases between them. CDR1 and CDR2 (germline): MDHEN, SYDVKM. CDR3 size: 18 residues. CDR3 region: CASRGMRGGRGTNEKLFF. The DNA of the CDR3 is TGTGCCAGCAGGGGGATGAGGGGAGGAAGGGGAACTAATGAAAAACTGTTTTTT.

The V and J genes are TRBV11-2 and TRBJ2-1; maybe TRBD1 (6 bases). Trimming took 3 bases from V and 0 from J, leaving 21 bases between them. This CDR3 has 19 amino acids. Germline values: CDR1 SGHAT, CDR2 FQNNGV. The CDR3 sequence is CASSFTPRDTSSSYNEQFF. As DNA, the CDR3 is TGTGCCAGCAGCTTTACCCCACGGGACACCTCGAGCTCCTACAATGAGCAGTTCTTC.

The rearrangement joins TRBV11-2 to TRBJ2-7, with 9 positions matching TRBD1. CDR1 is SGHAT and CDR2 is FQNNGV in the germline V gene. This CDR3 region has 15 residues. The V and J ends lost 5 bases and 2 bases, in that order; junction bases with no gene match: 7. CDR3 DNA: TGTGCCAGCAGCCCAGACAGGACAGGGGCCTACGAGCAGTACTTC. Its translation is CASSPDRTGAYEQYF.

This chain connects TRBV5-4 to TRBJ2-5; 13 bases fit TRBD2. The CDR3 is 15 residues long. The germline V gene encodes CDR1 SGHNT and CDR2 YYREEE (reference sequence). The V segment lost 0 bases and the J segment 5 bases; nucleotides outside the gene matches: 1. CDR3 coding DNA: TGTGCCAGCAGCTTGGAGGGACTAGCGGGGGAGACCCAGTACTTC. Translated, it gives CASSLEGLAGETQYF.

The chain recombines TRBV11-2 with TRBJ1-3; D possibly corresponds to TRBD1 (5 bases). Germline V gene sequence: CDR1 SGHAT, CDR2 FQNNGV. V lost 4 bases, J lost 4 bases, and 20 bases lay in between. The CDR3 sequence is 17 residues long. CDR3 in DNA: TGTGCCAGCAGCTCCTGGGAGAGGGGTCGGCTGGGAAACACCATATATTTT. This translates into CASSSWERGRLGNTIYF.

V gene TRBV18 combines with J gene TRBJ1-4, with D possibly TRBD1 on 6 matching bases. Trimming stripped 3 bases from V and 7 bases from J, with 12 bases between. This CDR3 region has 14 residues. Germline V gene sequence: CDR1 KGHSH, CDR2 LQKENI. The CDR3 coding sequence is TGTGCCAGCTCACCGCAGGGGCTTGGTGAAAAACTGTTTTTT. Protein product: CASSPQGLGEKLFF. Full variable domain (missing parts from reference TRBV18 and TRBJ1-4): NAGVMQNPRHLVRRRGQEARLRCSPMKGHSHVYWYRQLPEEGLKFMVYLQKENIIDESGMPKERFSAEFPKEGPSILRIQQVVRGDSAAYFCASSPQGLGEKLFFGSGTQLSVL.

The gene calls are TRBV10-3 and TRBJ2-7; D may be TRBD2 (5 bases). The germline V gene encodes CDR1 ENHRY and CDR2 SYGVKD. Trimming shortened V by 9 bases and J by 3 bases, and 15 bases separated the two germline ends. This CDR3 region has 13 residues. The CDR3 DNA follows: TGTGCCATTTCACCGGGAACGATCTACGAGCAGTACTTC. It codes for CAISPGTIYEQYF.

This clone was counted only a few times. The chain couples TRBV2 to TRBJ2-5; 7 bases line up with TRBD1. The CDR3 sequence is 14 residues long. The germline gives CDR1 SNHLY, CDR2 FYNNEI. Trimming took 3 bases from V and 0 from J; bases not matched to a gene: 1. CDR3: CASSETGNQETQYF. The CDR3 DNA follows: TGTGCCAGCAGTGAGACAGGGAACCAAGAGACCCAGTACTTC. Combining the CDR3 with reference TRBV2 and TRBJ2-5 gives the whole variable domain EPEVTQTPSHQVTQMGQEVILRCVPISNHLYFYWYRQILGQKVEFLVSFYNNEISEKSEIFDDQFSVERPDGSNFTLKIRSTKLEDSAMYFCASSETGNQETQYFGPGTRLLVL.

This chain connects TRBV24-1 to TRBJ1-2, with 9 bases identical to TRBD1. V dropped 4 bases and J dropped 7; count of bases not matched to a gene: 9. CDR3 size: 15 residues. Germline lookup yields CDR1 KGHDR and CDR2 SFDVKD. CDR3 sequence (DNA): TGTGCCACCAGTGACGCAACAGGGGGCGCAAGTGGCTACACCTTC. This sequence encodes CATSDATGGASGYTF.

The chain has TRBV4-1 and TRBJ1-3; D gene unclear. From germline, CDR1 is MGHRA and CDR2 YSYEKL. V was shortened by 6 bases and J by 7 bases, with 16 bases between the two germline ends. The CDR3 is made up of 14 amino acids. The CDR3 DNA is TGCGCCAGCAGACCGACAAGGGAAGGGAACACCATATATTTT. Translation gives CASRPTREGNTIYF.

The V gene is TRBV27, the J gene TRBJ2-7; D is perhaps TRBD1 (6 bases). Germline values: CDR1 MNHEY, CDR2 SMNVEV (reference sequence). V lost 6 bases, J lost 4 bases, and 19 bases lay in between. The CDR3 has 15 residues. The chain's CDR3 is CASRSTGLVIYEQYF. The CDR3, as DNA: TGTGCCAGCAGAAGCACAGGGTTGGTGATTTACGAGCAGTACTTC.

This sequence joins TRBV9 and TRBJ2-3; D might be TRBD2 (6 bases). The CDR3 covers 16 residues. V was trimmed by 4 bases and J by 5 bases, leaving 20 bases between them. CDR1 is SGDLS and CDR2 is YYNGEE in the germline V gene. Here the CDR3 DNA reads TGTGCCAGCAGCAGTAGAGGGGACTTCGGTGGAGATACGCAGTATTTT. Translating it yields CASSSRGDFGGDTQYF.

V is TRBV5-1 and J is TRBJ2-1; D possibly corresponds to TRBD1 (5 bases). CDR1 and CDR2 from the germline V gene are SGHRS and YFSETQ. CDR3 length equals 19 residues. Trimming stripped 3 bases from V and 0 bases from J, with 22 bases between. CDR3 in amino acids: CASSSKGFRGVPSYNEQFF. In nucleotides, the CDR3 is TGCGCCAGCAGCTCGAAGGGGTTTAGGGGCGTCCCCTCCTACAATGAGCAGTTCTTC.

This clone occurred a few times. The chain couples TRBV6-6 to TRBJ2-7; D uncertain. Trimming left V 7 bases short and J 5 bases short, with 12 bases between. CDR1 is MNHNY and CDR2 is SVGAGI in the germline V gene (reference sequence). The CDR3 contains 12 residues. In DNA form, the CDR3 reads TGTGCCAGCAATAACGGCCCGGACGAGCAGTACTTC. Its protein is CASNNGPDEQYF.

The rearrangement links TRBV15 to TRBJ2-3, with D perhaps TRBD1 (6 bases). Germline V gives CDR1 LNHNV, CDR2 YYDKDF (reference sequence). The V end lost 1 base, the J end lost 0 bases, and 14 bases lay between the germline ends. This CDR3 comprises 17 residues. The CDR3 loop is CATSRGGQTISTDTQYF. The DNA of the CDR3 is TGTGCCACCAGCAGAGGCGGACAGACGATCAGCACAGATACGCAGTATTTT.

V is TRBV3-1 (or the pseudogene TRBV3-2) and J is TRBJ2-1; TRBD2 aligns across 14 bases. CDR3 length equals 15 residues. Germline loops: CDR1 LGHDT, CDR2 YNNKEL (reference sequence). After removal of 3 bases from V and 9 bases from J, the junction contained 4 bases not matched to a gene. The CDR3 region has the DNA TGTGCCAGCAGCCATGGGACTAGCGGGGGTTTTGAGCAGTTCTTC. It yields the protein CASSHGTSGGFEQFF.

This clone appeared once. The chain uses TRBV9 and TRBJ1-2; 8 bases are a match to TRBD1. This CDR3 is 14 amino acids long. J lost 6 bases, V lost 4 bases, and 8 bases had no gene match. Looked up from germline, CDR1 is SGDLS and CDR2 is YYNGEE. The CDR3 reads CASSQDRGQDGYTF. CDR3 DNA: TGTGCCAGCAGCCAAGACAGGGGCCAGGATGGCTACACCTTC.

The rearrangement uses TRBV11-2 and TRBJ2-5; D is uncertain. The CDR3 runs to 15 residues. V dropped 5 bases and J dropped 6 bases, with 19 bases sitting between them. The germline V gene encodes CDR1 SGHAT and CDR2 FQNNGV. CDR3 in DNA: TGTGCCAGCAGCAGGGATTACAGTGGTTCAAAGACCCAGTACTTC. Translation: CASSRDYSGSKTQYF.

The table lists this clone with a few counts. The chain carries TRBV20-1 and TRBJ1-2; D gene unclear. The CDR3 totals 10 residues. Per germline, CDR1 DFQATT and CDR2 SNEGSKA (reference sequence). The CDR3 DNA is TGCAGCGGAGCCTTCGGTGGCTACACCTTC. Translated: CSGAFGGYTF.

This clone was observed once. Other DNA sequences in this sample translate to the same CDR3. This rearrangement joins TRBV18 to TRBJ1-1; D remains ambiguous. The CDR3 is 14 residues long. Per germline, CDR1 KGHSH and CDR2 LQKENI. Trimming left V 2 bases short and J 0 bases short, with 7 bases between. The CDR3 is CASSPKGLNTEAFF. CDR3 coding DNA: TGTGCCAGCTCACCAAAAGGGCTGAACACTGAAGCTTTCTTT.